This T cell receptor (beta chain) was profiled in a study of T-cell memory formation after mild COVID-19 (TCRdb year 2021). Context from the whole study: TCR sequence clusters from the two donors were found to be largely donor specific. Longitudinal TCRalpha and TCRbeta repertoire sequencing tracked T-cell clones expanding and contracting after mild COVID-19 in a couple of donors. The cohort was made up of two young adult volunteers, one female and one male, who were previously healthy.

Broad study findings and their caveats: Contracting CD4+ clones appeared mostly in the CM and EM memory subsets, whereas CD8+ clones were enriched in EMRA. Only a couple of mild cases were covered in the study, and larger cohorts including severe cases with pre-infection samples were considered necessary. SARS-CoV-2 specificity of the second-wave clones peaking on day 37 was not confirmed. Clones contracting from day 15 to 85 had balanced CD4/CD8 phenotypes, while a second wave expanding from day 15 to 37 was biased towards CD4+. Some responding clones were found in pre-infection memory, which suggests that pre-existing cross-reactive memory T cells took part in the SARS-CoV-2 response.

Instrument used: Illumina NovaSeq 6000. TCRalpha and TCRbeta cDNA libraries were built by 5'RACE with constant-segment primers, adding sample barcodes and unique molecular identifiers. RNA was extracted from every sample with Trizol reagent. Libraries were amplified in two PCR steps, with a second sample barcode and Illumina TruSeq adapters added in the second step. Sequencing of the libraries was done on an Illumina NovaSeq, producing 2 x 150 bp paired-end reads. Per the authors' processing: The reads were demultiplexed and collapsed into UMI-guided consensus sequences using migec v1.2.7. Using mixcr v2.1.11, UMI consensuses were aligned to TRA and TRB V and J templates and then assembled into clonotypes. A clonotype was counted as expanded or contracted only if both edgeR and NoisET called the change significant, with noise models trained on biological replicates. For edgeR calls, the cutoffs were a false discovery rate-adjusted p below 0.01 and a log2 fold-change threshold of 1. As an exploratory analysis of dynamics, max-normalized trajectories of the 1000 most abundant clonotypes were examined with PCA combined with hierarchical clustering. Separately sequenced CD4+ and CD8+ repertoires were used to assign a CD4 or CD8 phenotype to each responding clone. TCRdb ran its own pipeline on the public reads, namely fastp trimming at Q25 and MiXCR clone calling, and kept in-frame beta chains. For every CDR3 protein sequence, its rows merge into one entry that carries the most common genes and DNA. These V and J calls are TCRdb output, not the study's own analysis. The sample profile shows about 7,100 distinct CDR3 sequences; about 61% of them were found once. Under 3% of the sample comes from the top ten.

On this clonotype: The target of this receptor is not known. No base-level quality is on record; no much larger clone is a single base apart.

Ficoll-Paque density gradient centrifugation was used to isolate PBMCs. The CDR3 holds 13 amino acids from the cysteine to the phenylalanine. Just the 39-base CDR3 DNA is kept, in frame starting at base 1. Unmatched junction bases come to 3, with V trimmed by 6 bases and J by 3 bases. According to the germline V gene, CDR1 reads ENHRY and CDR2 reads SYGVKD. The rearranged segments are TRBV10-3 and TRBJ2-7, and TRBD1 matches 9 of the central bases. The sample was PBMCs or a T cell subset sorted from them (not recorded which). The receptor was derived from an adult who had mild COVID-19 (a few samples of this study predate the infection). The sample titles of this study are shuffled in the database, so cell type and time point are left out. The CDR3 is CAISPGQGYEQYF. The DNA sequence is as follows: TGTGCCATCAGCCCGGGACAGGGCTACGAGCAGTACTTC.